Below are 10 T cell receptor beta chains sequenced from a single sample in a study of blood T cell repertoires in COVID-19. The repertoire was sequenced with immunoSEQ multiplex PCR; TCRdb's copy has only in-frame clones and lacks some. The sample has 440,000 or so clones, around 89% seen once. Sequenced material: peripheral blood. All receptors derive from a woman in her forties with COVID-19, enrolled during active disease.

This clone was seen just once. The rearrangement links TRBV10-3 to TRBJ1-1; 7 bases align to TRBD1. Per the germline V gene, CDR1 is ENHRY and CDR2 is SYGVKD. V shed 6 bases, J shed 0 bases, and the junction held 1 base outside the gene matches. The CDR3 totals 13 residues. DNA of the CDR3: TGTGCCATCAGAGACAGGGTGAACACTGAAGCTTTCTTT. Its protein is CAIRDRVNTEAFF.

The genes are TRBV10-3 and TRBJ1-6; 8 nucleotides align to TRBD1. This CDR3 has 16 amino acids. Germline CDR1 is ENHRY and CDR2 is SYGVKD. Trimming at V came to 4 bases and at J to 10 bases, leaving 12 bases not matched to a gene. CDR3 in DNA: TGTGCCATCAGTGGCGGACAGGGAGAGACGAACTCACCCCTCCACTTT. Translation: CAISGGQGETNSPLHF.

The chain uses TRBV4-3 and TRBJ1-2; D might be TRBD1 (5 bases). The V gene lost 3 bases and the J gene lost 8 bases, with 13 bases spanning the gap. CDR1 and CDR2 (germline): LGHNA, YSLEER. The CDR3 sequence is 13 residues long. CDR3 nucleotide sequence: TGCGCCAGCAGCCAGAGTGACAGTCGGGGCTACACCTTC. Translated, it gives CASSQSDSRGYTF.

A note on this clone: One end of the junction is discordant with germline, which a read error may explain. CDR3 sequence: CASSLASGERFHTDTQYF. As DNA, the CDR3 is TGTGCTAGCAGCTTAGCTTCCGGGGAACGGTTCCACACAGATACGCAGTATTTT. The chain joins TRBV7-7 to TRBJ2-3, with a weak D call TRBD2 (5 bases). Germline loops: CDR1 SSHAT, CDR2 FNYEAQ (reference sequence). This CDR3 is 18 amino acids long. Variable domain in full (rest from reference TRBV7-7 and TRBJ2-3): GAGVSQSPRYKVTKRGQDVTLRCDPISSHATLYWYQQALGQGPEFLTYFNYEAQPDKSGLPSDRFSAERPEGSISTLTIQRTEQRDSAMYRCASSLASGERFHTDTQYFGPGTRLTVL.

This chain joins TRBV28 and TRBJ1-5; the D gene is possibly TRBD1 (6 bases). The CDR3 has 17 residues. The germline CDR1 and CDR2 sequences are MDHEN and SYDVKM. V was trimmed by 4 bases and J by 0 bases, leaving 16 bases between them. CDR3 in DNA: TGTGCCAGCAGTTCTCCGACAGGAGGCTATAGCAATCAGCCCCAGCATTTT. Protein product: CASSSPTGGYSNQPQHF. Full variable domain (outside the CDR3, taken from reference TRBV28 and TRBJ1-5): DVKVTQSSRYLVKRTGEKVFLECVQDMDHENMFWYRQDPGLGLRLIYFSYDVKMKEKGDIPEGYSVSREKKERFSLILESASTNQTSMYLCASSSPTGGYSNQPQHFGDGTRLSIL.

For this clone: Other DNA sequences in the sample encode the same CDR3. This chain uses TRBV27 with TRBJ2-7; possibly TRBD2 for D (5 bases). The CDR3 extends over 14 amino acids. Trimming took off 3 bases at V and 2 bases at J, with 11 bases between the two ends. The germline CDR1 and CDR2 sequences are MNHEY and SMNVEV (reference sequence). CDR3 protein: CASSLVGGTYEQYF. In nucleotides, the CDR3 is TGTGCCAGCAGTTTGGTCGGAGGCACCTACGAGCAGTACTTC.

V usage is TRBV6-5 and J usage is TRBJ2-7; TRBD2 is a possible D gene (6 bases). V gave up 6 bases and J gave up 5 bases, with 20 bases separating them. The CDR3 loop spans 15 amino acids. Per the germline V gene, CDR1 is MNHEY and CDR2 is SVGAGI. CDR3: CASRIFGTGVNEQYF. The CDR3 DNA sequence: TGTGCCAGCAGGATATTCGGGACGGGGGTCAACGAGCAGTACTTC.

The chain couples TRBV6-5 to TRBJ1-5; 7 bases align to TRBD1. Germline CDR1 MNHEY, CDR2 SVGAGI. The CDR3 contains 13 residues. J lost 8 bases, V lost 6 bases, and 7 bases had no gene match. The CDR3 protein is CASSYRGREPQHF. The CDR3 DNA sequence: TGTGCCAGCAGCTACAGGGGTCGGGAGCCCCAGCATTTT.

V usage is TRBV11-2 and J usage is TRBJ1-5; weak D call: TRBD1 (6 bases). The CDR3 has 13 amino acids. Germline CDR1 reads SGHAT; CDR2 reads FQNNGV. Deletions cut 2 bases from V and 7 bases from J, with 9 bases between. The CDR3 DNA reads TGTGCCAGCAGCTTAACGGGGGGCCAGCCCCAGCATTTT. Residues: CASSLTGGQPQHF.

This sequence joins TRBV9 and TRBJ1-1; 7 nucleotides line up with TRBD1. The V segment lost 0 bases and the J segment 5 bases; nucleotides outside the gene matches: 13. Germline CDR1 is SGDLS and CDR2 is YYNGEE. This CDR3 is built from 17 residues. DNA of the CDR3: TGTGCCAGCAGCGTAGCTCCCCGACAGGGTTTTAGGACTGAAGCTTTCTTT. This encodes CASSVAPRQGFRTEAFF. Full variable domain (rest looked up from reference TRBV9 and TRBJ1-1): DSGVTQTPKHLITATGQRVTLRCSPRSGDLSVYWYQQSLDQGLQFLIQYYNGEERAKGNILERFSAQQFPDLHSELNLSSLELGDSALYFCASSVAPRQGFRTEAFFGQGTRLTVV.